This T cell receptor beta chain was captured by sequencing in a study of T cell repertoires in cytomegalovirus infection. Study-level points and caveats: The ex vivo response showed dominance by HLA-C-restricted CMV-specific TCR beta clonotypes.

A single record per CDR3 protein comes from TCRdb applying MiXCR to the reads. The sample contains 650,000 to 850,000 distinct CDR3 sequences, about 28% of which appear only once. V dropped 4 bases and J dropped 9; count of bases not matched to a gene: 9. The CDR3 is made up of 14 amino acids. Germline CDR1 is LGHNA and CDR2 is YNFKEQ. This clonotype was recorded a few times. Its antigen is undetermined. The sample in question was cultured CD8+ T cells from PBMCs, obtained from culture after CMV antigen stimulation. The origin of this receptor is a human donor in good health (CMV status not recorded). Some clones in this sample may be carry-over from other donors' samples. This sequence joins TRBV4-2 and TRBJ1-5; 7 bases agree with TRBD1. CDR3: CASSPFTGDRPQHF. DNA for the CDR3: TGTGCCAGCAGCCCCTTCACAGGGGATCGGCCCCAGCATTTT.